The clone carrying this T cell receptor (beta chain) was counted a few times. Naive CD8 libraries came from roughly 20,000 to 1,000,000 sorted cells with 10%, 30% or 50% RNA. This sample was included in a study of molecular identifiers for immune sequencing clone quantification. Germline assignment: CDR1 SGDLS and CDR2 YYNGEE. V lost 0 bases to trimming and J lost 5 bases; unmatched junction nucleotides: 7. The CDR3 runs 15 residues. TCRdb redid the calling of the PCR reads with MiXCR, one entry per CDR3 protein. This table has about 640,000 distinct CDR3 sequences, less than 20% appearing once. This TCR derives from a human donor in good health. Some libraries in this study had Jurkat cell RNA spiked in. Source material: naive CD8+ T cells from blood, with Jurkat cell RNA spiked in. The sample's subset: FACS-sorted CD8+CD4-CCR7+CD45RA+ naive T cells. The J gene is TRBJ2-7, the V gene TRBV9; 8 nucleotides line up with TRBD1. The chain's CDR3 is CASSVAQGQAHEQYF. DNA for the CDR3: TGTGCCAGCAGCGTAGCGCAGGGACAGGCCCACGAGCAGTACTTC.